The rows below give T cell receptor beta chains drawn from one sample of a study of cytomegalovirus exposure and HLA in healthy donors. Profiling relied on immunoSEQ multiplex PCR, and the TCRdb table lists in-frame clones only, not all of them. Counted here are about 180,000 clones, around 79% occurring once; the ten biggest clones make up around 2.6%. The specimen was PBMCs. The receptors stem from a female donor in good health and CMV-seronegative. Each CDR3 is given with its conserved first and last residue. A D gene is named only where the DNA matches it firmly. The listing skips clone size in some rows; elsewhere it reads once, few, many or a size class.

CDR3 DNA: TGCGCCAGCGGGGAGGACGAGATGTTTTACGAGCAGTACTTC; CDR3 protein: CASGEDEMFYEQYF; J gene: TRBJ2-7; D gene: .; clone size: .; V gene: TRBV10-2
CDR3 DNA: TGTGCCAGCAGCTTAGGACTAAGCACAGATACGCAGTATTTT; CDR3 protein: CASSLGLSTDTQYF; J gene: TRBJ2-3; D gene: .; clone size: .; V gene: TRBV7-2
CDR3 DNA: TGTGCCAGCAGCGCTCGGACAGGGTTATTGGCCGAGCAGTACTTC; CDR3 protein: CASSARTGLLAEQYF; J gene: TRBJ2-7; D gene: TRBD1; clone size: .; V gene: TRBV7-2
CDR3 DNA: TGCGCCACCCAGGTCCGGGGGGACACAGATACGCAGTATTTT; CDR3 protein: CATQVRGDTDTQYF; J gene: TRBJ2-3; D gene: TRBD2; clone size: .; V gene: TRBV5-1
CDR3 DNA: TGTGCCAGCACCTGGGGAGGGGGCACAGATACGCAGTATTTT; CDR3 protein: CASTWGGGTDTQYF; J gene: TRBJ2-3; D gene: TRBD2; clone size: .; V gene: TRBV6-5
CDR3 DNA: TGTGCCAGCAGCCCACAGGGGTGGCACGAGCAGTACTTC; CDR3 protein: CASSPQGWHEQYF; J gene: TRBJ2-7; D gene: TRBD1; clone size: few; V gene: TRBV9
CDR3 DNA: TGTGCCAGCAGCCAAGAGTTCGTCTCTGGGGCCAACGTCCTGACTTTC; CDR3 protein: CASSQEFVSGANVLTF; J gene: TRBJ2-6; D gene: .; clone size: .; V gene: TRBV4-2
CDR3 DNA: TGTGCCAGCACCACTACGTACAGGGGATCACCCCTCCACTTT; CDR3 protein: CASTTTYRGSPLHF; J gene: TRBJ1-6; D gene: TRBD1; clone size: .; V gene: TRBV7-2
CDR3 DNA: TGTGCCAGCAGTTTATCGCCGGGATGGAATCAGCCCCAGCATTTT; CDR3 protein: CASSLSPGWNQPQHF; J gene: TRBJ1-5; D gene: .; clone size: once; V gene: TRBV27
CDR3 DNA: TGTGCCAGCAGCTTCGTAGCCACTGGCGCCAAAAACATTCAGTACTTC; CDR3 protein: CASSFVATGAKNIQYF; J gene: TRBJ2-4; D gene: .; clone size: .; V gene: TRBV7-2
CDR3 DNA: TGTGCCAGCAGCCAAGCCGGGGGACAGCCAACTGATTATGGCTACACCTTC; CDR3 protein: CASSQAGGQPTDYGYTF; J gene: TRBJ1-2; D gene: TRBD1; clone size: .; V gene: TRBV14
CDR3 DNA: TGTGCCAGCAGTTCGTCCGTAGGACAAGCCTACGAGCAGTACTTC; CDR3 protein: CASSSSVGQAYEQYF; J gene: TRBJ2-7; D gene: .; clone size: .; V gene: TRBV27
CDR3 DNA: TGTGCCAGCAGCTTAACCCGGGACTGGTACTACGAGCAGTACTTC; CDR3 protein: CASSLTRDWYYEQYF; J gene: TRBJ2-7; D gene: .; clone size: .; V gene: TRBV11-2
CDR3 DNA: TGTGCCAGCAGTTTGCGGGTCTCCACTGAAGCTTTCTTT; CDR3 protein: CASSLRVSTEAFF; J gene: TRBJ1-1; D gene: .; clone size: few; V gene: TRBV27
CDR3 DNA: TGTGCCAGCAGCATAGGTAGACTAGCGTCTGAGCAGTACTTC; CDR3 protein: CASSIGRLASEQYF; J gene: TRBJ2-7; D gene: TRBD2; clone size: .; V gene: TRBV6-5
CDR3 DNA: TGCGCCAGCAGCCAAGAACCCAGGGAAAACTATGGCTACACCTTC; CDR3 protein: CASSQEPRENYGYTF; J gene: TRBJ1-2; D gene: .; clone size: .; V gene: TRBV4-3
CDR3 DNA: TGTGCCAGCAGTGGGGGACTTGACACTGGCTACACCTTC; CDR3 protein: CASSGGLDTGYTF; J gene: TRBJ1-2; D gene: .; clone size: .; V gene: TRBV2
CDR3 DNA: TGCGCCAGCAGCCAAGAGGGGGGCACTGAAGCTTTCTTT; CDR3 protein: CASSQEGGTEAFF; J gene: TRBJ1-1; D gene: .; clone size: .; V gene: TRBV4-3
CDR3 DNA: TGTGCCAGCAGCCTCGCCGGGACAGGGGGTTTTAGCCTCGAAAAACTGTTTTTT; CDR3 protein: CASSLAGTGGFSLEKLFF; J gene: TRBJ1-4; D gene: TRBD1; clone size: .; V gene: TRBV7-2
CDR3 DNA: TGTGCCAGCAGTGATCCGGGACAGGGATCGCTAGGCTACACCTTC; CDR3 protein: CASSDPGQGSLGYTF; J gene: TRBJ1-2; D gene: TRBD1; clone size: .; V gene: TRBV25-1
CDR3 DNA: TGCGCCAGCAGCCCCGCCCCTAGCGGGAGTCGCAATGAGCAGTTCTTC; CDR3 protein: CASSPAPSGSRNEQFF; J gene: TRBJ2-1; D gene: TRBD2; clone size: few; V gene: TRBV5-1
CDR3 DNA: TGTGCCCAAGGACGGACACCCTACGAGCAGTACTTC; CDR3 protein: CAQGRTPYEQYF; J gene: TRBJ2-7; D gene: .; clone size: .; V gene: TRBV30
CDR3 DNA: TGTGCCAGCAGTTACTCGATACAGGGGCAGTCACCCCTCCACTTT; CDR3 protein: CASSYSIQGQSPLHF; J gene: TRBJ1-6; D gene: TRBD1; clone size: .; V gene: TRBV6-6
CDR3 DNA: TGTGCCAGCAGTCTCACAGGAGGGAAGGAAAAACTGTTTTTT; CDR3 protein: CASSLTGGKEKLFF; J gene: TRBJ1-4; D gene: .; clone size: few; V gene: TRBV28